The clone carrying this T cell receptor beta chain turned up a few times. Antigen unknown. This entry comes from a study of T cells in Graves' hyperthyroidism and ophthalmopathy. Trimming cost V 3 bases and J 3 bases, with 21 bases left between them. The CDR3 length is 16 residues. Germline CDR1 is DFQATT and CDR2 is SNEGSKA (reference sequence). TCR beta CDR3 region amplification was performed from RNA transcripts. The HTBI set primed first-round TCR CDR3 RT-PCR. Each CDR3 protein is one row after TCRdb ran MiXCR on the multiplex PCR reads. This table holds hundreds of thousands of distinct CDR3 sequences, approximately 15% found once. Whole-study results and caveats: From stable hyperthyroidism, ophthalmopathy was set apart by a 13 V-J model.

The chain links TRBV20-1 to TRBJ2-7, with a possible D match to TRBD1 (7 bases). What was sequenced was blood. This receptor was taken from a woman aged 40-49 years with Graves' ophthalmopathy. The CDR3 protein is CSARALAGGLGYEQYF. The DNA of the CDR3 is TGCAGTGCTAGGGCCCTGGCAGGGGGACTGGGCTACGAGCAGTACTTC.